This T cell receptor beta chain is from a study of CD8+ T cells in alopecia areata. Study as a whole: Patients in the treated group were given tofacitinib by mouth, 5 to 10 mg twice a day. Study-wide findings and caveats: Administration of tofacitinib significantly diminished scalp clonality and expanded CD8+ clones within the top 100. There were also resident alphabeta T cells of normal skin sequenced in scalp samples.

Of note for this clone: Antigen specificity is unknown.

Treatment denoted: oral pan-JAK inhibitor, 5-10 mg twice daily. V lost 1 base and J 2 bases, leaving 18 bases between the germline ends. This CDR3 is built from 17 residues. The V gene's germline CDR1 is LNHNV and CDR2 YYDKDF (reference sequence). cDNA reverse transcribed from extracted RNA served as the sequencing template. Clones were sequenced by immunoSEQ multiplex PCR, and TCRdb holds only the in-frame ones, with some missing. The sample includes roughly 100,000 clones, 85% to 90% of them seen just once. Sample: CD8+ T cells sorted from blood, taken between weeks 30 and 35, from a patient treated with tofacitinib. The origin of this receptor is a human donor with alopecia areata. This sequence joins TRBV15 and TRBJ2-7, with D perhaps being TRBD1 or TRBD2 (5 bases each). CDR3 sequence: CATSRGRSVGDPYEQYF. Written as DNA, the CDR3 is TGTGCCACCAGCAGAGGGAGGTCGGTAGGGGATCCCTACGAGCAGTACTTC.